The rows below give T cell receptor beta chains drawn from one sample of a study of T cells in Graves' hyperthyroidism and ophthalmopathy. TCRdb fed the multiplex PCR reads into MiXCR, producing one record per CDR3 protein. The sample carries more than 350,000 distinct CDR3 sequences, 14% to 15% recorded once. The sequencing sample was made of blood. The origin of the receptors is a woman under 40 with Graves' hyperthyroidism. Both conserved end residues are part of each CDR3. A D gene is named only where the DNA matches it firmly. Only part of the rows carry a size: once, few, many, or a class if the clone is expanded.

TRBV20-1	many	NA	TRBJ2-7	TGCAGTGCTAGAGATGATAGGGGGGCGGGGGAGCAGTACTTC	CSARDDRGAGEQYF
TRBV20-1	NA	NA	TRBJ2-2	TGCAGTGCTAGAGCAGAGAACACCGGGGAGCTGTTTTTT	CSARAENTGELFF
TRBV20-1	NA	NA	TRBJ2-5	TGCAGTGCTAGAGGTCTCGGGGACGCTCTGTACTTC	CSARGLGDALYF
TRBV6-1	NA	NA	TRBJ2-7	TGTGCCAGCAGTGAAGTCCTTGACAGACGCGAGCAGTACTTC	CASSEVLDRREQYF
TRBV7-9	many	NA	TRBJ2-2	TGTGCCAGCAGCTTATACGGGCCGAACACCGGGGAGCTGTTTTTT	CASSLYGPNTGELFF
TRBV6-4	NA	NA	TRBJ1-2	TGTACCAGCAGTGTCAGACACTATGGCTACACCTTC	CTSSVRHYGYTF
TRBV4-1	NA	TRBD2	TRBJ2-2	TGCGCCAGCACCTCCGGACTAGCGGAGAACACCGGGGAGCTGTTTTTT	CASTSGLAENTGELFF
TRBV29-1	many	TRBD1	TRBJ1-1	TGCAGCGTACTACGACAGGGGATACGCACTGAAGCTTTCTTT	CSVLRQGIRTEAFF
TRBV5-1	many	NA	TRBJ2-7	TGCGCCAGCAGCTGGAACGGGGGCGAACAGTACTTC	CASSWNGGEQYF
TRBV2	few	TRBD1	TRBJ2-5	TGTGCCAGCAGTCGTCGACAGGGGAGAGGTGAGACCCAGTACTTC	CASSRRQGRGETQYF
TRBV3-1	many	NA	TRBJ1-4	TGTGCCAGCAGCCAAGCTCAGGGCGGTGAAAAACTGTTTTTT	CASSQAQGGEKLFF
TRBV6-1	NA	NA	TRBJ1-4	TGTGCCAGCCTAAGTCAAACAGGGAATGAAAAACTGTTTTTT	CASLSQTGNEKLFF
TRBV20-1	many	NA	TRBJ2-3	TGCAGTGCTAGTATTCTAGTGACGGATACGCAGTATTTT	CSASILVTDTQYF
TRBV12-5	many	NA	TRBJ1-1	TGTGCTAGTGGTCTAAACCATGACGGGAACACTGAAGCTTTCTTT	CASGLNHDGNTEAFF
TRBV7-9	NA	TRBD2	TRBJ2-2	TGTGCCAGCAGCTTAATCGCTAGCGGGAGAGTAACCGGGGAGCTGTTTTTT	CASSLIASGRVTGELFF
TRBV15	few	TRBD1	TRBJ2-3	TGTGCCACCAGCAGAGATCGGGGACAGGGTCTCCCAGATACGCAGTATTTT	CATSRDRGQGLPDTQYF
TRBV10-2	NA	NA	TRBJ2-7	TGCGCCAGCAGTCGCGAGGGGCTCTACGAGCAGTACTTC	CASSREGLYEQYF
TRBV20-1	many	TRBD1	TRBJ1-1	TGCAGTGCTAGAGATTCCTCACGACAGGGCGGCACTGAAGCTTTCTTT	CSARDSSRQGGTEAFF
TRBV12-3/TRBV12-4	many	NA	TRBJ2-1	TGTGCCAGCAGTTTTGTGGGAAGCTCCTACAATGAGCAGTTCTTC	CASSFVGSSYNEQFF
TRBV7-6	NA	NA	TRBJ2-1	TGTGCCAGCAGCTTAGGTGGCGCCGGGGGTGGCAATGAGCAGTTCTTC	CASSLGGAGGGNEQFF
TRBV13	NA	TRBD1	TRBJ2-7	TGTGCCAGCAGTTTAAACGCAGGGGGTTTCATCTACGAGCAGTACTTC	CASSLNAGGFIYEQYF
TRBV7-2	many	TRBD2	TRBJ2-3	TGTGCCAGCAGCTCCTTAGCGGGTTTCACAGATACGCAGTATTTT	CASSSLAGFTDTQYF
TRBV28	many	TRBD1	TRBJ2-7	TGTGCCAGCAGCCCTTCGTTGGACAGGCCACGCTACTACGAGCAGTACTTC	CASSPSLDRPRYYEQYF
TRBV24-1	NA	TRBD2	TRBJ2-3	TGTGCCACCAGTGGAGGACTAGATACAGATACGCAGTATTTT	CATSGGLDTDTQYF
TRBV7-9	many	TRBD1	TRBJ2-7	TGTGCCAGCAGCTTAGCGCAAGGGGGCGGCTACGAGCAGTACTTC	CASSLAQGGGYEQYF
TRBV30	NA	TRBD1	TRBJ1-2	TGTGCCTGGACCCCCGTGAGGGGACAGAGATATCACCTCTATGGCTACACCTTC	CAWTPVRGQRYHLYGYTF
TRBV20-1	many	NA	TRBJ2-2	TGCAGTGCTATAGTCCCCAACACCGGGGAGCTGTTTTTT	CSAIVPNTGELFF
TRBV7-9	NA	NA	TRBJ2-2	TGTGCCAGCAGCCTGGGGGCGTACGGGGAGCTGTTTTTT	CASSLGAYGELFF
TRBV20-1	NA	NA	TRBJ1-6	TGCAGTGCGAGCCCGACAGAACTCTATAATTCACCCCTCCACTTT	CSASPTELYNSPLHF
TRBV28	many	TRBD1	TRBJ1-1	TGTGCCAGCAGTTACCGGGACAGGGGGGGGGTTAGTGCTTTCTTT	CASSYRDRGGVSAFF
TRBV6-2/TRBV6-3	NA	TRBD2	TRBJ2-3	TGTGCCAGCTCACCAGCGGGAGGGACAGCTACGCAGTATTTT	CASSPAGGTATQYF
TRBV27	many	TRBD2	TRBJ2-7	TGTGCCAGCAGCCCTATAGCGGGAGGTGGCTACGAGCAGTACTTC	CASSPIAGGGYEQYF
TRBV20-1	many	NA	TRBJ2-7	TGCAGTGCTAGAAGATCGGGGTCCTACGAGCAGTACTTC	CSARRSGSYEQYF
TRBV19	NA	NA	TRBJ2-6	TGTGCCAGTAGCCCCCTAGTACTCCTTAGGGCTGGGGCCAACGTCCTGACTTTC	CASSPLVLLRAGANVLTF
TRBV20-1	once	NA	TRBJ1-6	TGCAGTGCCCCTTGGCGGAGCTTGGACAATAATTCACCCCTCCACTTT	CSAPWRSLDNNSPLHF
TRBV28	many	NA	TRBJ2-2	TGTGCCAGCAGTCGACACCAACCACAAGTCACCGGGGAGCTGTTTTTT	CASSRHQPQVTGELFF
TRBV7-3	NA	NA	TRBJ2-1	TGTGCCAGCAGCTTCACAGGGTCGAGCTCCTACAATGAGCAGTTCTTC	CASSFTGSSSYNEQFF
TRBV5-5	few	NA	TRBJ2-1	TGTGCCAGTCAGAGATACAATGAGCAGTTCTTC	CASQRYNEQFF
TRBV27	many	TRBD1	TRBJ1-5	TGTGCCAGCAGTTTATTCCCGGGACAGGGAGCTCAGCCCCAGCATTTT	CASSLFPGQGAQPQHF
TRBV7-3	few	TRBD2	TRBJ2-1	TGTGCCAGCAGCTTAACCGCGTTAGTAGCGGGAAACAATGAGCAGTTCTTC	CASSLTALVAGNNEQFF
TRBV6-1	NA	NA	TRBJ2-1	TGTGCCAGCCTTCGGGCCTTACCTGGGGGCGGGAATGAGCAGTTCTTC	CASLRALPGGGNEQFF
TRBV4-2	few	TRBD1	TRBJ1-5	TGTGCCAGCAGCCAAGATCCGGGACAGGGGGGTAATCAGCCCCAGCATTTT	CASSQDPGQGGNQPQHF
TRBV24-1	NA	TRBD1	TRBJ1-5	TGTGCCACCAGTGCGGCAGGGGGAGGTCAGCCCCAGCATTTT	CATSAAGGGQPQHF
TRBV27	many	NA	TRBJ2-5	TGTGCCAGCAGTGCACTGCCCCAGACCCAGTACTTC	CASSALPQTQYF
TRBV18	NA	NA	TRBJ2-1	TGTGCCAGCTCACCTATAGAGGCAACGGGGAGCTCCTACAATGAGCAGTTCTTC	CASSPIEATGSSYNEQFF
TRBV12-3/TRBV12-4	NA	TRBD1	TRBJ2-2	TGTGCCAGCAGCCCCCGACAGGGGGAGACCGGGGAGCGGTTTTTT	CASSPRQGETGERFF
TRBV11-2	many	TRBD2	TRBJ2-2	TGTGCCAGCAGCTCCCCCACTAGCGGGAGAGACACCGGGGAGCTGTTTTTT	CASSSPTSGRDTGELFF
TRBV19	NA	NA	TRBJ2-1	TGTGCCAGTAGTATCGGAGGGGGCGGGAGTAACAATGAGCAGTTCTTC	CASSIGGGGSNNEQFF
TRBV6-1	few	NA	TRBJ1-4	TGTGCCAGCAGTGACAGGGACGGAACGACTAATGAAAAACTGTTTTTT	CASSDRDGTTNEKLFF
TRBV25-1	few	TRBD1	TRBJ2-5	TGTGCCAGCAGTGAGATGGACAGGGTTGGGGGCAAAGAGACCCAGTACTTC	CASSEMDRVGGKETQYF
TRBV6-1	NA	NA	TRBJ1-1	TGTGCCACCGGCCGTCGGGACACGAACACTGAAGCTTTCTTT	CATGRRDTNTEAFF
TRBV12-3/TRBV12-4	NA	TRBD1	TRBJ2-1	TGTGCCAGCAGGGCCGGGACAGGGTTACTAGCCAATGAGCAGTTCTTC	CASRAGTGLLANEQFF
TRBV6-1	NA	TRBD1	TRBJ1-1	TGTGCCTCCGGGACAGGGGAGACCTTGAACACTGAAGCTTTCTTT	CASGTGETLNTEAFF
TRBV5-4	NA	NA	TRBJ2-7	TGTGCCAGCAGTCGTCAGGGGATCAACGAGCAGTACTTC	CASSRQGINEQYF
TRBV10-3	many	TRBD2	TRBJ2-7	TGTGCCATCAGTGATTCGGCGGGAGGGTCCTACGAGCAGTACTTC	CAISDSAGGSYEQYF
TRBV28	many	NA	TRBJ2-1	TGTGCCAGCAGTGGGCGGCGCCGAGATGAGCAGTTCTTC	CASSGRRRDEQFF
TRBV12-3/TRBV12-4	many	NA	TRBJ2-1	TGTGCCAGCAGTTTGGGGCAGGCCTACTACAATGAGCAGTTCTTC	CASSLGQAYYNEQFF
TRBV20-1	many	TRBD1	TRBJ1-6	TGCAGTGCTCAACCCTGGGACAGGGGGCGCGAGGGCTCACCCCTCCACTTT	CSAQPWDRGREGSPLHF
TRBV4-1	NA	TRBD1	TRBJ1-4	TGCGCCAGCAGGCGAATTGGGACAGTTAATGAAAAACTGTTTTTT	CASRRIGTVNEKLFF
TRBV28	NA	TRBD2	TRBJ2-2	TGTGCCAGCAGTTGGACTAGCCGCACCGGGGAGCTGTTTTTT	CASSWTSRTGELFF